This is a list of T cell receptor beta chains from one sample in a study of blood T cell repertoires in COVID-19. Libraries were prepared by immunoSEQ multiplex PCR; TCRdb keeps only in-frame clonotypes and omits some of them. Altogether approximately 400,000 clones are present, approximately 88% being singletons, with the ten largest covering over 1%. The source material was peripheral blood. These receptors all stem from a man between 40 and 49 years old with acute or convalescent COVID-19. The CDR3 runs from the conserved cysteine through the conserved F or W. A D gene is named only where the DNA matches it firmly. Clone size is stated in some rows and not others, as once, few, many or a class when expanded.

CDR3 DNA | CDR3 protein | J gene | V gene | clone size | D gene
TGTGCCAGTAGCGAAAGTCGTGGGGGCAGGAGCTCCTACAATGAGCAGTTCTTC | CASSESRGGRSSYNEQFF | TRBJ2-1 | TRBV19 | NA | NA
TGTGCCAGCAGCCTCGGGTGGGGAAACACCATATATTTT | CASSLGWGNTIYF | TRBJ1-3 | TRBV27 | NA | NA
TGTGCCAGCAGCTTAGATGGAGGCAAACCCTACGAGCAGTACTTC | CASSLDGGKPYEQYF | TRBJ2-7 | TRBV11-1 | NA | NA
TGTGCCAGCAGTTTCGGCAGGGTCAAGCAGTTCTTC | CASSFGRVKQFF | TRBJ2-1 | TRBV27 | NA | NA
TGTGCCAGCAGCCCCACCTGGTCGCGAGCCACGCCAAACACTGAAGCTTTCTTT | CASSPTWSRATPNTEAFF | TRBJ1-1 | TRBV3-1/TRBV3-2 | NA | NA
TGTGCCAGCAGCCAAGTTTTTGGTTCTGCGGATAGCCTCAATTCACAAGAGACCCAGTACTTC | CASSQVFGSADSLNSQETQYF | TRBJ2-5 | TRBV3-1/TRBV3-2 | NA | NA
TGTGCCAGCAGCCAATCTTCCGGGACTAGCGGGGCAGATACGCAGTATTTT | CASSQSSGTSGADTQYF | TRBJ2-3 | TRBV13 | NA | TRBD2
TGTGCCAGCAGTGAATTGGGCAGAGCTAATCAGCCCCAGCATTTT | CASSELGRANQPQHF | TRBJ1-5 | TRBV6-1 | once | NA
TGTGCCACCAGACTAGCGGCGACCTACGAGCAGTACTTC | CATRLAATYEQYF | TRBJ2-7 | TRBV6-5 | NA | TRBD2
TGTGCTAGTGGTTTGGGAGGTTTCTCCTACAATGAGCAGTTCTTC | CASGLGGFSYNEQFF | TRBJ2-1 | TRBV12-5 | once | NA
TGTGCCAGCAGCTTAAGACAGGGGGCTGGAAACACCATATATTTT | CASSLRQGAGNTIYF | TRBJ1-3 | TRBV11-2 | NA | TRBD1
TGTGCCAGCAGTCCGGTACGGGGGTGGACGACTGAAGCTTTCTTT | CASSPVRGWTTEAFF | TRBJ1-1 | TRBV28 | NA | NA
TGTGCCAGCAGCACACAGGGATCTGGAAACACCATATATTTT | CASSTQGSGNTIYF | TRBJ1-3 | TRBV11-2 | once | NA
TGCGCCAGCAGCCAAGTCCCCCGGGACTATCCTTCACCCCTCCACTTT | CASSQVPRDYPSPLHF | TRBJ1-6 | TRBV4-1 | NA | NA
TGCAGCGCACTGACAGGGGGGACGGATACGCAGTATTTT | CSALTGGTDTQYF | TRBJ2-3 | TRBV29-1 | NA | TRBD1
TGTGCCAGCAGCCAAATTTGGAGCAAAAATGAAAAACTGTTTTTT | CASSQIWSKNEKLFF | TRBJ1-4 | TRBV7-9 | NA | NA
TGTGCCAGCAGGCCGTCACTAGCGGGGGCGCAAGAGACCCAGTACTTC | CASRPSLAGAQETQYF | TRBJ2-5 | TRBV11-2 | NA | TRBD2
TGTGCCCTGGAGGGGGGGGGCTATGGCTACACCTTC | CALEGGGYGYTF | TRBJ1-2 | TRBV30 | many | NA
TGTGCCAGCTCACCAAACGGGAACACCGGGGAGCTGTTTTTT | CASSPNGNTGELFF | TRBJ2-2 | TRBV18 | few | NA
TGTGCCAGCAGTCGTCACCGGGACAGGGTGCAAGAGACCCAGTACTTC | CASSRHRDRVQETQYF | TRBJ2-5 | TRBV6-2/TRBV6-3 | NA | TRBD1
TGTGCCAGCAGACCCTGGACAGGGGGCAGGGAGACCCAGTACTTC | CASRPWTGGRETQYF | TRBJ2-5 | TRBV6-5 | NA | TRBD1
TGTGCCAGCAGTTGGGAGGGGAGCTCCTACGAGCAGTACTTC | CASSWEGSSYEQYF | TRBJ2-7 | TRBV7-9 | NA | TRBD2
TGTGCCAGTACCCTCACTTCGAGTGTCACTGAAGCTTTCTTT | CASTLTSSVTEAFF | TRBJ1-1 | TRBV19 | NA | NA
TGCGCCAGCAGCTCTCGATACCGGGACAGGGGAAATGGGGCCAACGTCCTGACTTTC | CASSSRYRDRGNGANVLTF | TRBJ2-6 | TRBV5-1 | NA | TRBD1
TGTGCCACCTCGCCCCATACTAGCTTTGATGAGCAGTTCTTC | CATSPHTSFDEQFF | TRBJ2-1 | TRBV2 | NA | NA
TGTGCCAGCAGCTTGGACAGGACCTTGCCTGAAGCTTTCTTT | CASSLDRTLPEAFF | TRBJ1-1 | TRBV7-2 | NA | TRBD1
TGTGCCAGCAGCTGGTCCGGAGGGGCCTACGAGCAGTACTTC | CASSWSGGAYEQYF | TRBJ2-7 | TRBV7-2 | NA | NA
TGTGCCAGTAGTATGCAGGGGGCAATCTACAATGAGCAGTTCTTC | CASSMQGAIYNEQFF | TRBJ2-1 | TRBV19 | NA | TRBD1
TGCGCCAGCAGCTTGGTAACCGTAGGGAGAGGCACTGAAGCTTTCTTT | CASSLVTVGRGTEAFF | TRBJ1-1 | TRBV5-1 | NA | NA
TGTGCCTGGAGCGCGGGGATCAATGAAGCTTTCTTT | CAWSAGINEAFF | TRBJ1-1 | TRBV30 | few | NA
TGTGCCATCAGTGAGGGGCGGGAGGGCTTCGATGAGCAGTTCTTC | CAISEGREGFDEQFF | TRBJ2-1 | TRBV10-3 | NA | TRBD2
TGTGCCAGCAGTCATAACGCCGGGACAGTTAACACTGAAGCTTTCTTT | CASSHNAGTVNTEAFF | TRBJ1-1 | TRBV27 | NA | TRBD1
TGTGCCAGCAGTCCACAGGGGGGGTTCTACGAGCAGTACTTC | CASSPQGGFYEQYF | TRBJ2-7 | TRBV28 | NA | NA
TGTGCCAGCAGTTACCGGACAGACGAGCAGTACTTC | CASSYRTDEQYF | TRBJ2-7 | TRBV6-6 | NA | NA
TGTGCCAGCGGGGACAGGGAGGTCACCGGGGAGCTGTTTTTT | CASGDREVTGELFF | TRBJ2-2 | TRBV2 | NA | TRBD1
TGTGCCAGCAGCGTAGCGAGCACAGATACGCAGTATTTT | CASSVASTDTQYF | TRBJ2-3 | TRBV9 | NA | NA
TGTGCCAGCAGTGACATTCTAGTTGGAGATACGCAGTATTTT | CASSDILVGDTQYF | TRBJ2-3 | TRBV2 | NA | NA
TGTGCCAGCAGCGTCGGGACAGGGGACCTCCGTGAGCAGTACTTC | CASSVGTGDLREQYF | TRBJ2-7 | TRBV7-9 | few | TRBD1
TGTGCCAGCACTCTACAGGGGGCAGGTCAGCCCCAGCATTTT | CASTLQGAGQPQHF | TRBJ1-5 | TRBV2 | NA | TRBD1
TGTGCCAGCAGCCAAGCGGGGGATGAAGGGCCCCAGCATTTT | CASSQAGDEGPQHF | TRBJ1-5 | TRBV3-1/TRBV3-2 | NA | NA
TGCGCCAGCTGGACTAGCGGGAGTCGGGGCACAGATACGCAGTATTTT | CASWTSGSRGTDTQYF | TRBJ2-3 | TRBV5-1 | NA | TRBD2
TGTGCCAGCAGCTTTGCAAGTGTAAGACAACCTAGCACAGATACGCAGTATTTT | CASSFASVRQPSTDTQYF | TRBJ2-3 | TRBV11-2 | NA | NA
TGTGCCAGCAGTTTATCTGTTCAGGGGTGGAGCGGGGAGCTGTTTTTT | CASSLSVQGWSGELFF | TRBJ2-2 | TRBV27 | many | NA